This T cell receptor (beta chain) was recovered during a study of PD-L1 blockade in urothelial cancer (dated by TCRdb to the late 2010s). For context, the study as a whole: Therapy was started in the mid-2010s for all patients, and atezolizumab 1,200 mg was administered intravenously every 3 weeks. Whole exome sequencing and RNA sequencing of pretreatment tumors were performed alongside TCR sequencing in the same patients. TCR sequencing covered pretreatment tumor samples and matched, serially collected peripheral blood taken before and after atezolizumab treatment. About 90% of the roughly 30 patients were identified as males with urothelial cancer of bladder origin, and a prior smoking history was reported by 18 of 29 patients. Pretreatment blood TCR-seq was available for nearly 30 patients, at least one posttreatment blood collection was obtained for around 25 patients, and tumor TCR-seq was available for around 25 patients. The study was an exploratory multi-omic analysis of somatic, immune and clinical correlates of response to PD-L1 blockade with atezolizumab in urothelial cancer. Nine patients achieved durable clinical benefit and fewer than 25 did not. Blood samples were analyzed 3 weeks after the start of treatment (second dose) and 6 weeks after the start of treatment. Blood samples gave a median of around 130,000 T cells and 77,000 or so unique TCRs, with a median clonality of approximately 0.08. Durable clinical benefit was defined as a progression-free survival longer than 6 months, and TCR features were additionally tested against progression-free survival and overall survival. An ECOG performance status of 0 or 1 was recorded for the patients, and 0 to 3 prior chemotherapy regimens had been received by the patients.

The CDR3 measures 14 amino acids from cysteine to phenylalanine. Here the CDR3 DNA is all that survives: 42 bases in frame from base 1. The junction carries 10 bases between V and J, which are trimmed by 2 bases and 4 bases respectively. For CDR1 and CDR2, the germline V gene lists SGHTA and FQGNSA. This clone has only one observation. Its antigen specificity is not known. Base qualities are not recorded, but no much larger clone differs from it by a single base. In light of the paper, this sample's time point label describes: peripheral blood 6 weeks after treatment start. A cohort of about 31 patients with locally advanced or metastatic urothelial carcinoma, treated at Memorial Sloan Kettering on a trial protocol, was included. Peripheral blood mononuclear cells were collected pretreatment and during treatment, with between 1 and 8 total time points obtained per patient. The Qiagen DNeasy Blood extraction kit was used to purify genomic DNA from total PBMCs and tumor samples. PBMCs were collected pretreatment and during treatment and were isolated and stored as previously described.

Synthetic TCR analog templates were spiked into each PCR so that absolute template abundance could be estimated from read counts. TCRbeta CDR3 regions were amplified from genomic DNA with bias-controlled V and J gene primers using the immunoSEQ assay. Sequencing of rearranged TCRbeta segments was done at approximately 20X coverage. The original pipeline was this. Sequencing errors were corrected by clustering, and CDR3s were annotated against IMGT so that V, D and J genes could be assigned. Only productive TCRbeta rearrangements were used in downstream analyses, excluding out-of-frame or stop-codon sequences. Clonality was computed as one minus Shannon entropy normalized by the log of the number of unique productive sequences. Fisher's exact test with Benjamini-Hochberg correction, using a cutoff of adjusted p below 0.01, was how clones that differed between time points or between blood and tumor were identified. The source is immuneACCESS, and TCRdb retained only in-frame sequences with V and J called. Part of the clones is not carried over; for the studies checked, unresolved V genes explain less than half of this, and the remainder is unexplained. That table furnishes V, J and clone size, whereas the DNA furnished D and trimming. Within this sample are approximately 110,000 clones, with around 93% of them counted one time only. Of the sample, approximately 3.5% is held by the ten largest clones.

Overall study results and their limits: Greater expansion of tumor-associated TCR clones in peripheral blood 3 weeks after the start of treatment was observed in patients with durable benefit (n ≈ 22, p = 0.022). Improved progression-free and overall survival was found to be associated with pretreatment peripheral blood TCR clonality below the median. Because the sample size was small (n ≈ 29) and many exploratory analyses were performed, the results are intended to be hypothesis-generating.

The input for sequencing was PBMCs, taken around atezolizumab (anti-PD-L1) treatment. This sequence uses TRBV7-2 and TRBJ2-3; the D gene is not confidently resolved. The receptor comes from a man in his 60s with urothelial cancer. The nucleotide sequence reads as follows: TGTGCCAGCAGCTTAAGATCCAACTCAGATACGCAGTATTTT. This encodes CASSLRSNSDTQYF.